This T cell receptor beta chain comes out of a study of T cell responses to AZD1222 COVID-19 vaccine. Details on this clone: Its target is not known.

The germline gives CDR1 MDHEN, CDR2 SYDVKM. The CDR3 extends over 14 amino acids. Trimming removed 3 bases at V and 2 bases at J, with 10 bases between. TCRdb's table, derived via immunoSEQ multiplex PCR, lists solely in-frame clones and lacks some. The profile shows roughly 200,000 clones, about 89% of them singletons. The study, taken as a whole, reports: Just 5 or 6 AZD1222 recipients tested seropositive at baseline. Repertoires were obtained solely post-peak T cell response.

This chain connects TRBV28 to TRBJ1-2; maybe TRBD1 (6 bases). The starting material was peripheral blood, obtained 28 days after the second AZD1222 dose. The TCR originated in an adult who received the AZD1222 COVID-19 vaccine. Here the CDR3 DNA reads TGTGCCAGCAGTTTGGGCAGGGGCAACTATGGCTACACCTTC. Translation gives CASSLGRGNYGYTF.